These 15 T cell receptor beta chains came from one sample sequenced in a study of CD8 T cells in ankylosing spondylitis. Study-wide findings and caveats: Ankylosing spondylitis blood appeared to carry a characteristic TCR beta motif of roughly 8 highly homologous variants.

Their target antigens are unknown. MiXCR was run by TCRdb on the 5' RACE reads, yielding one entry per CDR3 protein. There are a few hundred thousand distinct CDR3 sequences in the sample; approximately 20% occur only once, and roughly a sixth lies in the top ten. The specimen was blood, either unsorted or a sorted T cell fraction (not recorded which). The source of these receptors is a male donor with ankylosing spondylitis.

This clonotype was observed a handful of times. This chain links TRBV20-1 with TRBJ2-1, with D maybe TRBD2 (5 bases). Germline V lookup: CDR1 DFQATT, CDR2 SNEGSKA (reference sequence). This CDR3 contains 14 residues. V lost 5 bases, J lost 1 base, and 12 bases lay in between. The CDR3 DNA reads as TGCAGTGCTGAGGACTCGCCTTCCTACAATGAGCAGTTCTTC. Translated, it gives CSAEDSPSYNEQFF.

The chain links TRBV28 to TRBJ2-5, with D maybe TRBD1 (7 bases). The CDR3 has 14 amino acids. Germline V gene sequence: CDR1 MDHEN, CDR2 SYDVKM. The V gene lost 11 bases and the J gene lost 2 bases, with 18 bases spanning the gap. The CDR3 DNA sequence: TGTGCCGCCGGGGGACAGCATTTTCAAGAGACCCAGTACTTC. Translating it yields CAAGGQHFQETQYF.

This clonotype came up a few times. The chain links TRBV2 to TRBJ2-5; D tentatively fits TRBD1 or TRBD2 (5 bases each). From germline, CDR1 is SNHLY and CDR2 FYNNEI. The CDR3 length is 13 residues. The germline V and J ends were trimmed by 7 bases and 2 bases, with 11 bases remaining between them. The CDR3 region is CASMPGRQETQYF. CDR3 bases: TGTGCCAGCATGCCGGGGCGACAAGAGACCCAGTACTTC.

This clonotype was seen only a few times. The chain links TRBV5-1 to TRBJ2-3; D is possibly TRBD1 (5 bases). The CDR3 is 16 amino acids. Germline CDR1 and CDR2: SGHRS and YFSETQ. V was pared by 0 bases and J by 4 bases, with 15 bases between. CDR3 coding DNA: TGCGCCAGCAGCTTGGCAGTTGACAGAAATTCAGATACGCAGTATTTT. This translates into CASSLAVDRNSDTQYF.

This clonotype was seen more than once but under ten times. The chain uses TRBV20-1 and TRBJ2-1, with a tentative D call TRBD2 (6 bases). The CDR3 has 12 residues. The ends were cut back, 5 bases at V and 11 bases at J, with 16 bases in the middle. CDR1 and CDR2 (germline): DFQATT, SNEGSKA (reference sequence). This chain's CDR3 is CSALRAGMQQFF. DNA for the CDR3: TGCAGTGCTTTACGAGCGGGTATGCAGCAGTTCTTC.

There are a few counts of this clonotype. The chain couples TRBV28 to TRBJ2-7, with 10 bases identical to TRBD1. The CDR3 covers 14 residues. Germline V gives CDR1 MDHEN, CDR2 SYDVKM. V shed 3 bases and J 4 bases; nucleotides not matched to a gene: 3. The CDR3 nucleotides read TGTGCCAGCAGTTTGATGGACAGGGGGTACGAGCAGTACTTC. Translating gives CASSLMDRGYEQYF. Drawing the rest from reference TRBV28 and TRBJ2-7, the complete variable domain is DVKVTQSSRYLVKRTGEKVFLECVQDMDHENMFWYRQDPGLGLRLIYFSYDVKMKEKGDIPEGYSVSREKKERFSLILESASTNQTSMYLCASSLMDRGYEQYFGPGTRLTVT.

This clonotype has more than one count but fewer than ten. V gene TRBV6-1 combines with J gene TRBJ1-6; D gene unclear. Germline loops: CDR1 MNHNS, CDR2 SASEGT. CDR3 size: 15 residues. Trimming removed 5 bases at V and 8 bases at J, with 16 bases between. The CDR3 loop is CASSPTIALYSPLHF. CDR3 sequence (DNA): TGTGCCAGCAGTCCTACGATTGCGCTTTATTCACCCCTCCACTTT.

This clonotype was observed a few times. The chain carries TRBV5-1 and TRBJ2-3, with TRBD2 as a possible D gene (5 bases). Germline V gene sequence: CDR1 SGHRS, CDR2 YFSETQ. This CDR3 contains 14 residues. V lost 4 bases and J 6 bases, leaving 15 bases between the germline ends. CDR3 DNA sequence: TGCGCCAGCAGCATAACTAGGTCCGGTGATACGCAGTATTTT. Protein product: CASSITRSGDTQYF. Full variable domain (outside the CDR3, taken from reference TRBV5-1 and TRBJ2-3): KAGVTQTPRYLIKTRGQQVTLSCSPISGHRSVSWYQQTPGQGLQFLFEYFSETQRNKGNFPGRFSGRQFSNSRSEMNVSTLELGDSALYLCASSITRSGDTQYFGPGTRLTVL.

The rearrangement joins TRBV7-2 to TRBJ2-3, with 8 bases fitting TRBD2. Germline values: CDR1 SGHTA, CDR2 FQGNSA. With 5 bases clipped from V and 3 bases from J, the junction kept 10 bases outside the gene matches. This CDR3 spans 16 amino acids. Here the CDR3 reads CASSRRSGSGTDTQYF. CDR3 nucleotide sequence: TGTGCCAGCAGCCGGAGAAGCGGGAGTGGGACAGATACGCAGTATTTT.

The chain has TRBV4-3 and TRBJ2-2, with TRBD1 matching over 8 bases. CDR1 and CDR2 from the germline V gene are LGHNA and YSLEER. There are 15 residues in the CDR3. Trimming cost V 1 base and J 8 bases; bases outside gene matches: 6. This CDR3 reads CASSQGAGGFGELFF. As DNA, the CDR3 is TGCGCCAGCAGCCAAGGAGCAGGGGGCTTTGGGGAGCTGTTTTTT.

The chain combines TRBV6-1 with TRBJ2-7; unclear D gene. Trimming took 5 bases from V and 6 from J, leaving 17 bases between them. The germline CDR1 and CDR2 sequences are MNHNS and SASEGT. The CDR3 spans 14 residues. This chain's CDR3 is CASSPSFTSGEQYF. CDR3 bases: TGTGCCAGCAGTCCTTCTTTTACTTCAGGCGAGCAGTACTTC.

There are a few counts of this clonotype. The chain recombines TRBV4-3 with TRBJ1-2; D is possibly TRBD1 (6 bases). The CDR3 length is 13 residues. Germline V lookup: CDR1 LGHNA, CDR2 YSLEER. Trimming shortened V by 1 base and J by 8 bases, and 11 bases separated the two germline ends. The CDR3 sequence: CASSQVGGGGYTF. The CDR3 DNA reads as TGCGCCAGCAGCCAAGTGGGGGGCGGAGGCTACACCTTC.

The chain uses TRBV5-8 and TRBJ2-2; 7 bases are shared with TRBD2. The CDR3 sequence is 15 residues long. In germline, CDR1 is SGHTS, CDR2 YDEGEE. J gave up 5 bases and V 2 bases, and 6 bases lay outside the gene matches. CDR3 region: CASSFRAGATGELFF. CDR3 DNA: TGTGCCAGCAGCTTTCGGGCGGGAGCTACCGGGGAGCTGTTTTTT.

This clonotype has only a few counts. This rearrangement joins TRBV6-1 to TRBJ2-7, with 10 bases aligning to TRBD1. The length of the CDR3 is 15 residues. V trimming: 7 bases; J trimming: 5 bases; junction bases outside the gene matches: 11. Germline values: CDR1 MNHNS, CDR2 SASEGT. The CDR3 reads CASKLIRDRGHEQYF. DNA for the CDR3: TGTGCCAGCAAACTGATCCGGGACAGGGGTCACGAGCAGTACTTC.

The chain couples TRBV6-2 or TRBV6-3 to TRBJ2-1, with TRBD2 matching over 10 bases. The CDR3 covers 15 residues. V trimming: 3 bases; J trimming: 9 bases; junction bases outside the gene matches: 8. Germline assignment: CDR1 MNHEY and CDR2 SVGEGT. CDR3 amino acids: CASSYSASGRSEQFF. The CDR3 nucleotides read TGTGCCAGCAGTTATAGTGCTAGCGGGAGATCTGAGCAGTTCTTC.